The following is a TCR beta chain sequence with its context. Its antigen is not identified. The sample is drawn from a study of T cell repertoires in cytomegalovirus infection. Turning to the study itself: Matching HLA type, along with CMV infection, was indicated by public TCR beta signatures. General study points: Carriers of CMV and the relevant HLA type were discriminated by public TCR beta frequency. Ex vivo responses were dominated by HLA-C-restricted CMV-specific TCR beta clonotypes.

V lost 0 bases and J lost 6; bases outside the gene matches: 11. The V gene's germline CDR1 is SQVTM and CDR2 ANQGSEA. The CDR3 sequence is 16 residues long. In TCRdb, the reads were re-called with MiXCR into one record per CDR3 protein. The table lists approximately 630,000 distinct CDR3 sequences, approximately 24% of them singletons. Sequencing used CD8+ T cells from PBMCs. This clonotype was sampled from a human donor in good health (CMV status not recorded). Some clones in this sample may be carry-over from other donors' samples. This rearrangement joins TRBV29-1 to TRBJ2-3; 8 bases agree with TRBD2. The CDR3 reads CSVEDPGLVFSDTQYF. The DNA of the CDR3 is TGCAGCGTTGAAGATCCGGGACTAGTATTTTCTGATACGCAGTATTTT.